This T cell receptor (beta chain) appears in the sequencing data of a study of vaccination effects on CD4 cells after COVID-19. Study results and caveats: A shortage of convalescent patients and an absence of early post-infection timepoints characterized the study. Clones from infection and from vaccination both contracted markedly late after vaccination. There was only 1 of 255 vaccine-induced clones in healthy vaccinees that cross-reacted with common cold coronaviruses.

The V gene's germline CDR1 is SGHTA and CDR2 FQGNSA. J gave up 5 bases and V 7 bases, and 9 bases lay outside the gene matches. The length of the CDR3 is 17 residues. Before sequencing took place, the ViraFEST assay used viral peptide pools to expand antigen-specific CD4+ T cells. Cells that had been cultured for ten to eleven days were the source of isolated CD4+ T cells. Each person got two doses of an mRNA SARS-CoV-2 vaccine, BNT162b2 or mRNA-1273. The authors replaced half the medium with IL-2 medium on days 3 and 7. Of note for this clone: Its antigen remains unidentified.

Clones were sequenced by immunoSEQ multiplex PCR, and TCRdb holds only the in-frame ones, with some missing. The sample records tens of thousands of clones, 75% to 90% being singletons. V gene TRBV7-2 combines with J gene TRBJ2-2; 14 bases agree with TRBD2. The source is a human donor who received a COVID-19 vaccine. Some clones in this sample may be carry-over from other donors' samples. This specimen was CD4+ T cells from PBMCs cultured with SARS-CoV-2 spike peptides, taken after COVID-19 vaccination. CDR3: CASILTSGGAWTGELFF. The CDR3 DNA is TGTGCCAGCATCCTGACTAGCGGGGGGGCATGGACCGGGGAGCTGTTTTTT.